The rows below give T cell receptor beta chains drawn from one sample of a study of control samples from healthy donors and cancer patients. The data were produced by immunoSEQ multiplex PCR, yet TCRdb's version contains in-frame clones alone and is incomplete. The sample includes some 130,000 clones, 85% to 95% of them seen just once. The source material was PBMCs. These receptors were taken from a man aged 50-60 years with head and neck cancer. Each CDR3 is given with its conserved first and last residue. Fields, in order: D gene, V gene, J gene, clone size, CDR3 protein, CDR3 DNA. D genes are given only for firm matches. Size is omitted from some rows. Given values are once, few, many or a class for expanded clones.

D: .; V: TRBV3-1/TRBV3-2; J: TRBJ2-3; size: .; CDR3: CASSQTSGGDTQYF; DNA: TGTGCCAGCAGCCAAACGAGTGGGGGAGATACGCAGTATTTT
D: .; V: TRBV18; J: TRBJ2-7; size: .; CDR3: CASSQGDYEQYF; DNA: TGTGCCAGCTCACAGGGAGACTACGAGCAGTACTTC
D: .; V: TRBV2; J: TRBJ2-4; size: .; CDR3: CASSLRVAKNIQYF; DNA: TGTGCCAGCTCCTTGAGGGTAGCCAAAAACATTCAGTACTTC
D: TRBD1; V: TRBV6-5; J: TRBJ1-1; size: .; CDR3: CASSPIQGAEAFF; DNA: TGTGCCAGCAGTCCCATCCAGGGGGCTGAAGCTTTCTTT
D: .; V: TRBV12-3/TRBV12-4; J: TRBJ2-3; size: once; CDR3: CASSLDRTDTQYF; DNA: TGTGCCAGCAGTTTAGACCGCACAGATACGCAGTATTTT
D: TRBD1; V: TRBV30; J: TRBJ1-4; size: .; CDR3: CAWTAGTGGLDEKLFF; DNA: TGTGCCTGGACCGCCGGGACAGGGGGCTTGGACGAAAAACTGTTTTTT
D: .; V: TRBV4-3; J: TRBJ1-2; size: .; CDR3: CASSQGPGYGYTF; DNA: TGCGCCAGCAGCCAAGGTCCAGGGTATGGCTACACCTTC
D: TRBD1; V: TRBV28; J: TRBJ1-5; size: .; CDR3: CASSLGGNRGQPQHF; DNA: TGTGCCAGCAGTTTAGGAGGGAACAGGGGTCAGCCCCAGCATTTT
D: .; V: TRBV14; J: TRBJ2-2; size: .; CDR3: CASSQMGGTGELFF; DNA: TGTGCCAGCAGCCAGATGGGAGGAACCGGGGAGCTGTTTTTT
D: .; V: TRBV2; J: TRBJ1-5; size: .; CDR3: CASSEAWGVRQPQHF; DNA: TGTGCCAGCAGTGAAGCATGGGGGGTTAGACAGCCCCAGCATTTT
D: TRBD1; V: TRBV9; J: TRBJ1-3; size: .; CDR3: CASSVAPGQGKNTIYF; DNA: TGTGCCAGCAGCGTAGCGCCCGGACAGGGAAAAAACACCATATATTTT
D: TRBD1; V: TRBV3-1/TRBV3-2; J: TRBJ2-3; size: .; CDR3: CASSQADRVYGTDTQYF; DNA: TGTGCCAGCAGCCAAGCGGACAGGGTTTACGGCACAGATACGCAGTATTTT
D: TRBD2; V: TRBV7-9; J: TRBJ2-3; size: .; CDR3: CASSLSSTSGGAADTQYF; DNA: TGTGCCAGCAGCTTAAGCTCGACTAGCGGGGGGGCGGCAGATACGCAGTATTTT
D: .; V: TRBV5-1; J: TRBJ2-6; size: .; CDR3: CASITDPGANVLTF; DNA: TGCGCCAGCATTACAGATCCTGGGGCCAACGTCCTGACTTTC
D: .; V: TRBV12-3/TRBV12-4; J: TRBJ1-1; size: .; CDR3: CASSLLGDTEAFF; DNA: TGTGCCAGCAGTTTGCTGGGAGACACTGAAGCTTTCTTT
D: TRBD2; V: TRBV18; J: TRBJ2-3; size: .; CDR3: CASSPGLASTYF; DNA: TGTGCCAGCTCACCGGGACTAGCGTCTACGTATTTT
D: .; V: TRBV19; J: TRBJ2-1; size: .; CDR3: CASRDGTASYNEQFF; DNA: TGTGCCAGTAGGGACGGGACTGCCTCCTACAATGAGCAGTTCTTC
D: .; V: TRBV5-4; J: TRBJ1-1; size: .; CDR3: CASSFLGRMNTEAFF; DNA: TGTGCCAGCAGCTTTCTGGGACGGATGAACACTGAAGCTTTCTTT
D: .; V: TRBV29-1; J: TRBJ2-1; size: .; CDR3: CSAPGEQGPYNEQFF; DNA: TGCAGCGCCCCGGGGGAACAGGGGCCCTACAATGAGCAGTTCTTC
D: .; V: TRBV15; J: TRBJ2-2; size: .; CDR3: CATSRQGALLSTGELFF; DNA: TGTGCCACCAGCAGACAGGGTGCATTATTGAGCACCGGGGAGCTGTTTTTT
D: .; V: TRBV27; J: TRBJ2-5; size: .; CDR3: CASSLSRTETQYF; DNA: TGTGCCAGCAGTTTATCTAGGACGGAGACCCAGTACTTC
D: .; V: TRBV6-2/TRBV6-3; J: TRBJ2-5; size: .; CDR3: CASSAGGRETQYF; DNA: TGTGCCAGCAGTGCCGGGGGGCGGGAGACCCAGTACTTC
D: TRBD1; V: TRBV27; J: TRBJ2-1; size: .; CDR3: CASAKGASSYNEQFF; DNA: TGTGCCAGCGCAAAGGGGGCTAGCTCCTACAATGAGCAGTTCTTC
D: TRBD1; V: TRBV7-3; J: TRBJ2-7; size: once; CDR3: CASSTGVGYEQYF; DNA: TGTGCCAGCAGTACAGGGGTCGGGTACGAGCAGTACTTC
D: .; V: TRBV7-9; J: TRBJ2-7; size: .; CDR3: CASSLAPYEQYF; DNA: TGTGCCAGCAGCTTGGCCCCGTACGAGCAGTACTTC
D: .; V: TRBV28; J: TRBJ1-1; size: .; CDR3: CASPPLEGGFGEAFF; DNA: TGTGCCAGCCCCCCCCTGGAGGGAGGATTTGGTGAAGCTTTCTTT
D: .; V: TRBV9; J: TRBJ1-5; size: .; CDR3: CASSPWGAQPQHF; DNA: TGTGCCAGCAGCCCCTGGGGGGCGCAGCCCCAGCATTTT
D: .; V: TRBV6-1; J: TRBJ2-3; size: .; CDR3: CASSEVPTDTQYF; DNA: TGTGCCAGCAGTGAAGTTCCCACAGATACGCAGTATTTT
D: TRBD2; V: TRBV27; J: TRBJ2-5; size: .; CDR3: CASSLAGGQETQYF; DNA: TGTGCCAGCAGTTTAGCGGGGGGGCAAGAGACCCAGTACTTC
D: .; V: TRBV7-3; J: TRBJ1-6; size: once; CDR3: CASSLRPSAGINSPLHF; DNA: TGTGCCAGCAGCTTACGGCCATCTGCAGGGATAAATTCACCCCTCCACTTT
D: .; V: TRBV15; J: TRBJ1-1; size: .; CDR3: CATSSRVNTEAFF; DNA: TGTGCCACCAGCAGCAGAGTGAACACTGAAGCTTTCTTT
D: .; V: TRBV28; J: TRBJ2-5; size: .; CDR3: CASSLLRGETQYF; DNA: TGTGCCAGCAGTTTACTACGGGGAGAGACCCAGTACTTC
D: .; V: TRBV10-3; J: TRBJ2-4; size: .; CDR3: CAISAGPAAKNIQYF; DNA: TGTGCCATCAGCGCCGGGCCCGCAGCCAAAAACATTCAGTACTTC
D: .; V: TRBV5-6; J: TRBJ1-2; size: .; CDR3: CASSSWGFEGPNYGYTF; DNA: TGTGCCAGCAGCTCCTGGGGGTTTGAGGGCCCTAACTATGGCTACACCTTC
D: TRBD2; V: TRBV7-9; J: TRBJ2-3; size: .; CDR3: CASSGTSGGTSAYF; DNA: TGTGCCAGCAGCGGGACTAGCGGGGGGACCTCGGCGTATTTT
D: .; V: TRBV18; J: TRBJ1-1; size: .; CDR3: CASSPRTGTEAFF; DNA: TGTGCCAGCTCACCCCGGACGGGCACTGAAGCTTTCTTT
D: TRBD1; V: TRBV4-1; J: TRBJ1-4; size: .; CDR3: CASRRSGTADEKLFF; DNA: TGCGCCAGCAGACGATCCGGGACAGCTGACGAAAAACTGTTTTTT
D: TRBD1; V: TRBV7-9; J: TRBJ2-2; size: .; CDR3: CASSPRTGEAVTGELFF; DNA: TGTGCCAGCAGCCCTCGGACAGGGGAGGCGGTCACCGGGGAGCTGTTTTTT
D: .; V: TRBV5-4; J: TRBJ2-2; size: once; CDR3: CASSFRVHGTGELFF; DNA: TGTGCCAGCAGCTTCAGGGTTCATGGCACCGGGGAGCTGTTTTTT